Listed here is a single T cell receptor (beta chain). Germline V gene data show CDR1 as DFQATT and CDR2 as SNEGSKA (reference sequence). The CDR3 totals 13 residues. The ends were cut back, 4 bases at V and 2 bases at J, with 12 bases in the middle. The data are from a study of T-cell reconstitution after alpha-beta-depleted transplantation in children. Unique molecular identifiers were used in preparing the TCRbeta library. TCRdb re-called the PCR reads with MiXCR, one entry per CDR3 protein. The data hold about 540,000 distinct CDR3 sequences, with about 18% observed a single time. This rearrangement joins TRBV20-1 to TRBJ2-7; maybe TRBD2 (6 bases). Sequences were derived from PBMCs from the stem cell graft donor, sampled from the stem cell graft. The clonotype originates from a human donor who donated a stem cell graft to a child with acute lymphoblastic leukemia. DNA of the CDR3: TGCAGTGCTAAAGGACTACTTACCTACGAGCAGTACTTC. This translates into CSAKGLLTYEQYF.